This T cell receptor (beta chain) was sequenced during a study of T-cell memory formation after mild COVID-19. Study outcomes and limitations: What remained unconfirmed was the SARS-CoV-2 specificity of second-wave clones peaking on day 37.

Sample share makes this clonotype medium-sized. The antigen remains unidentified. Constant-segment primers served in 5'RACE that generated TCR alpha and TCR beta cDNA libraries bearing sample barcodes and UMIs. TCRdb recomputed calls from the 5' RACE reads with MiXCR, one row per CDR3 protein. Of around 5,000 distinct CDR3 sequences in the sample, around 42% are singletons; the top ten hold 2.6%. Trimming removed 0 bases from V and 5 bases from J, with 5 bases in between. The CDR3 sequence is 13 residues long. Looked up from germline, CDR1 is SGHRS and CDR2 is YFSETQ. The receptor was derived from an adult who had mild COVID-19 (a few samples of this study predate the infection). Cell type and time point are not known. The source material was PBMCs or a T cell subset sorted from them (not recorded which). The genes are TRBV5-1 and TRBJ2-2; D remains ambiguous. CDR3 loop: CASSLGSTGELFF. As DNA, the CDR3 is TGCGCCAGCAGCTTGGGATCTACCGGGGAGCTGTTTTTT. The whole variable domain, filled in from reference TRBV5-1 and TRBJ2-2, reads KAGVTQTPRYLIKTRGQQVTLSCSPISGHRSVSWYQQTPGQGLQFLFEYFSETQRNKGNFPGRFSGRQFSNSRSEMNVSTLELGDSALYLCASSLGSTGELFFGEGSRLTVL.